Detailed here is one T cell receptor beta chain. The data stem from a study of T cell changes during pregnancy in multiple sclerosis. The protocol was immunoSEQ multiplex PCR, while the TCRdb copy is restricted to in-frame clones and leaves out a portion. The sample gives roughly 40,000 clones, 92% of which show up once; about 0.8% is in the top ten. CDR1 is SGHRS, CDR2 YFSETQ, per germline. There are 11 residues in the CDR3. V is TRBV5-1 and J is TRBJ2-5; D not certain. The J call may be mistaken, given a closer DNA end match to TRBJ2-7. Sequenced here: CD4+ T cells from peripheral blood mononuclear cells, sampled before pregnancy. The clonotype originates from a female donor with multiple sclerosis, enrolled in a pregnancy study. The CDR3 here is CASSSSHEQYF. As DNA, the CDR3 is TGCGCCAGCAGCTCATCCCACGAGCAGTACTTC.